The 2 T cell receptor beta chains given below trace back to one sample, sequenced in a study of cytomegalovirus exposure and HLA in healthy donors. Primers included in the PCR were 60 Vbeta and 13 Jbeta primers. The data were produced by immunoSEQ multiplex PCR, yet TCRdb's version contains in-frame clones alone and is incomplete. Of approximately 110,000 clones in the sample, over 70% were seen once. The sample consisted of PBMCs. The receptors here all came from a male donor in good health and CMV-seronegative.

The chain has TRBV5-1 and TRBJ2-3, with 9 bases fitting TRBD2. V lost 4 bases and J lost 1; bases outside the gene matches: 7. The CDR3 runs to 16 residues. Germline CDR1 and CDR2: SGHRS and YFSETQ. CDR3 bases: TGCGCCAGCAGCCCGAGGACTAGCGATGGCACAGATACGCAGTATTTT. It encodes CASSPRTSDGTDTQYF.

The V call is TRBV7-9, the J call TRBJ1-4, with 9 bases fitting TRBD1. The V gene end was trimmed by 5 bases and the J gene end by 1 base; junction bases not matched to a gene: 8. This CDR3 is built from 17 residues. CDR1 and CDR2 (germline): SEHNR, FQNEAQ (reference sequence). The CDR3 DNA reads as TGTGCCAGCAGCACGCCGGGACAGGGTTTAACTAATGAAAAACTGTTTTTT. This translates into CASSTPGQGLTNEKLFF. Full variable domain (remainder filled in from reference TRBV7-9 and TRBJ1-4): DTGVSQNPRHKITKRGQNVTFRCDPISEHNRLYWYRQTLGQGPEFLTYFQNEAQLEKSRLLSDRFSAERPKGSFSTLEIQRTEQGDSAMYLCASSTPGQGLTNEKLFFGSGTQLSVL.